The 18 T cell receptor beta chains in this list originate from one sample, sequenced in a study of radiotherapy plus CTLA-4 blockade in lung cancer. Libraries were prepared by immunoSEQ multiplex PCR; TCRdb keeps only in-frame clonotypes and omits some of them. In the table there are tens of thousands of clones, 85% to 90% of which are singletons. Here the sequenced sample was peripheral blood, taken from a patient treated with radiotherapy plus ipilimumab. Source of these receptors: a human donor with non-small cell lung cancer that progressed on radiotherapy plus ipilimumab.

The V call is TRBV5-1, the J call TRBJ2-7; D tentatively fits TRBD1 or TRBD2 (5 bases each). CDR1 is SGHRS and CDR2 is YFSETQ in the germline V gene. This CDR3 has 14 amino acids. Trimming pared 4 bases from V and 0 bases from J, leaving 11 bases between. CDR3 in amino acids: CASSPGTHSYEQYF. The CDR3 region has the DNA TGCGCCAGCAGCCCCGGGACCCACTCCTACGAGCAGTACTTC.

The rearrangement joins TRBV5-4 to TRBJ2-7, with D tentatively TRBD1 (7 bases). The CDR3 consists of 14 residues. Looked up from germline, CDR1 is SGHNT and CDR2 is YYREEE (reference sequence). Trimming took off 4 bases at V and 2 bases at J, with 13 bases between the two ends. The CDR3 bases are TGTGCCAGCAGCCTGGCGGGACAGACCTACGAGCAGTACTTC. Encoded protein: CASSLAGQTYEQYF.

The gene calls are TRBV5-6 and TRBJ2-1; no clear D gene. Germline CDR1 SGHDT, CDR2 YYEEEE. Trimming removed 5 bases at V and 9 bases at J, with 12 bases between. The CDR3 has 12 amino acids. The CDR3 region is CASRGQGSEQFF. The CDR3, as DNA: TGTGCCAGCAGAGGTCAAGGAAGTGAGCAGTTCTTC.

The rearrangement links TRBV13 to TRBJ2-6; D is perhaps TRBD1 (5 bases). Per germline, CDR1 PRHDT and CDR2 FYEKMQ (reference sequence). The CDR3 spans 17 residues. V dropped 4 bases and J dropped 0 bases, with 13 bases sitting between them. CDR3 amino acids: CASSSVQAHSGANVLTF. The CDR3 region has the DNA TGTGCCAGCAGCTCCGTACAGGCACACTCTGGGGCCAACGTCCTGACTTTC.

This clone appeared once. This chain connects TRBV7-2 to TRBJ2-1, with TRBD1 matching over 8 bases. V shed 5 bases and J 5 bases; nucleotides not matched to a gene: 5. The CDR3 length is 14 residues. Germline CDR1 reads SGHTA; CDR2 reads FQGNSA. CDR3 bases: TGTGCCAGCAGCCAGGGGGCGGAGAACAATGAGCAGTTCTTC. Its translation is CASSQGAENNEQFF. Full variable domain (outside the CDR3, taken from reference TRBV7-2 and TRBJ2-1): GAGVSQSPSNKVTEKGKDVELRCDPISGHTALYWYRQSLGQGLEFLIYFQGNSAPDKSGLPSDRFSAERTGGSVSTLTIQRTQQEDSAVYLCASSQGAENNEQFFGPGTRLTVL.

The chain has TRBV6-1 and TRBJ2-2; TRBD2 matches at 8 bases. V gave up 10 bases and J gave up 1 base; unmatched junction bases: 8. The CDR3 is 15 amino acids. In germline, CDR1 is MNHNS, CDR2 SASEGT. The CDR3 reads CATLPRGGNTGELFF. The CDR3 DNA is TGTGCCACCCTTCCCCGGGGGGGGAACACCGGGGAGCTGTTTTTT.

This clone was seen more than once but under ten times. This chain links TRBV23-1 with TRBJ1-5; maybe TRBD1 (6 bases). TRBV23-1 is classed as an ORF, of uncertain function. This CDR3 region has 19 residues. V lost 3 bases, J lost 5 bases, and 26 bases lay in between. This chain's CDR3 is CASSHPGTYEFPGDQPQHF. CDR3 DNA: TGCGCCAGCAGTCATCCCGGGACATACGAATTTCCTGGGGATCAGCCCCAGCATTTT.

Comments on this clone: The germline gene is not matched at one end of the junction; a read error may be the cause. CDR3 protein: CASTQGEAETGELFF. The CDR3 DNA reads TGTGCCAGCACCCAAGGGGAGGCGGAAACCGGGGAGCTGTTTTTT. The rearrangement joins TRBV4-2 to TRBJ2-2, with D perhaps matching TRBD2 (6 bases). Germline CDR1 LGHNA, CDR2 YNFKEQ. The CDR3 contains 15 residues.

In regard to this clone: One end of the junction is discordant with germline, which a read error may explain. The same CDR3 arises from other DNA sequences in this sample as well. This chain uses TRBV2 with TRBJ2-7; 11 bases match TRBD1. Per the germline V gene, CDR1 is SNHLY and CDR2 is FYNNEI. The CDR3 covers 15 residues. The CDR3 DNA reads as TGCGCCAGCAGCTTCGGACAGGGGGCATCCTACGAGCAGTACTTC. This encodes CASSFGQGASYEQYF.

The J gene is TRBJ2-1, the V gene TRBV4-2, with TRBD2 matching over 7 bases. V gave up 4 bases and J gave up 2 bases; unmatched junction bases: 11. Per the germline V gene, CDR1 is LGHNA and CDR2 is YNFKEQ. This CDR3 contains 17 residues. The CDR3 here is CASSRPTSQGTYNEQFF. The DNA of the CDR3 is TGTGCCAGCAGCCGCCCGACTAGCCAAGGGACCTACAATGAGCAGTTCTTC.

This chain connects TRBV7-9 to TRBJ2-3; D ambiguous. V lost 1 base, J lost 1 base, and 9 bases lay in between. Germline-derived CDR1 and CDR2 are SEHNR and FQNEAQ (reference sequence). This CDR3 contains 15 residues. This CDR3 is CASSLGSPGTDTQYF. CDR3 in DNA: TGTGCCAGCAGCTTAGGCAGTCCAGGCACAGATACGCAGTATTTT.

The chain recombines TRBV28 with TRBJ1-1; 9 nucleotides align to TRBD1. With V trimmed by 2 bases and J by 1 base, 5 bases remained unmatched. Germline V gives CDR1 MDHEN, CDR2 SYDVKM. This CDR3 is 16 amino acids long. The CDR3 spells CASSLRGTGTNTEAFF. DNA for the CDR3: TGTGCCAGCAGTTTACGTGGGACAGGGACGAACACTGAAGCTTTCTTT.

The genes are TRBV7-2 and TRBJ2-1; D is unresolved. This CDR3 is built from 13 residues. CDR1 is SGHTA and CDR2 is FQGNSA in the germline V gene. Trimming removed 6 bases at V and 5 bases at J, with 11 bases between. The CDR3 coding sequence is TGTGCCAGCAGACTGCGGATGAACAATGAGCAGTTCTTC. Its protein product is CASRLRMNNEQFF. The complete variable domain, with remaining parts taken from reference TRBV7-2 and TRBJ2-1, reads GAGVSQSPSNKVTEKGKDVELRCDPISGHTALYWYRQSLGQGLEFLIYFQGNSAPDKSGLPSDRFSAERTGGSVSTLTIQRTQQEDSAVYLCASRLRMNNEQFFGPGTRLTVL.

The chain joins TRBV10-3 to TRBJ2-1; either TRBD1 or TRBD2 may fit D (5 bases each). The CDR3 covers 15 residues. Germline lookup yields CDR1 ENHRY and CDR2 SYGVKD. Trimming removed 1 base from V and 8 bases from J, with 15 bases in between. The CDR3 spells CAISEFGGMGDEQFF. The CDR3, as DNA: TGTGCCATCAGTGAGTTTGGGGGAATGGGCGATGAGCAGTTCTTC.

This clone appeared a single time. The rearrangement uses TRBV14 and TRBJ1-5; D is unresolved. Trimming took off 0 bases at V and 7 bases at J, with 19 bases between the two ends. Looked up from germline, CDR1 is SGHDN and CDR2 is FVKESK. The CDR3 is 17 residues long. The CDR3 sequence: CASSQDGPGPPLQPQHF. The CDR3 DNA sequence: TGTGCCAGCAGCCAAGATGGGCCGGGTCCGCCATTGCAGCCCCAGCATTTT.

The chain combines TRBV7-2 with TRBJ2-1; D may be TRBD2 (6 bases). With 2 bases removed from V and 5 bases from J, the gap between germline ends came to 13 bases. The CDR3 loop spans 15 amino acids. Per the germline V gene, CDR1 is SGHTA and CDR2 is FQGNSA. The CDR3, as DNA: TGTGCCAGCAGCTTACCGGGACTTCCCCACAATGAGCAGTTCTTC. Its translation: CASSLPGLPHNEQFF.

This chain uses TRBV5-1 with TRBJ1-2; 10 positions agree with TRBD1. V dropped 2 bases and J dropped 8; count of bases not matched to a gene: 6. Germline CDR1 reads SGHRS; CDR2 reads YFSETQ. CDR3 size: 14 residues. CDR3 sequence: CASSFTGTGEGYTF. The CDR3 DNA reads TGCGCCAGCAGCTTTACCGGGACAGGGGAAGGCTACACCTTC.

The J gene is TRBJ2-3, the V gene TRBV10-3; 11 bases line up with TRBD2. This CDR3 is built from 15 residues. Germline CDR1 is ENHRY and CDR2 is SYGVKD. V shed 6 bases, J shed 3 bases, and the junction held 5 bases outside the gene matches. CDR3 sequence reads: CAIRISGGATDTQYF. As DNA, the CDR3 is TGTGCCATCAGGATTAGCGGGGGGGCGACAGATACGCAGTATTTT.